The 28 T cell receptor beta chains in this list originate from one sample, sequenced in a study of blood T cell repertoires in COVID-19. The method was immunoSEQ multiplex PCR; TCRdb's version includes in-frame clones alone and lacks a portion of them. The sample yields approximately 92,000 clones, about 71% seen once. Sample: peripheral blood. Every receptor here comes from a woman in her sixties or seventies in a cohort sampled during active or convalescent COVID-19.

The V call is TRBV5-1, the J call TRBJ1-1; 7 nucleotides agree with TRBD1. J gave up 4 bases and V 2 bases, and 5 bases lay outside the gene matches. Germline V gene sequence: CDR1 SGHRS, CDR2 YFSETQ. The CDR3 covers 14 residues. The CDR3 nucleotides are TGCGCCAGCAGCTTATACAGGGGCGGCACTGAAGCTTTCTTT. It codes for CASSLYRGGTEAFF.

This sequence joins TRBV7-9 and TRBJ2-5; D is undetermined. V lost 5 bases to trimming and J lost 0 bases, with 4 bases between them. This CDR3 is 12 amino acids long. The germline gives CDR1 SEHNR, CDR2 FQNEAQ (reference sequence). CDR3 sequence reads: CASSLNQETQYF. CDR3 nucleotides: TGTGCCAGCAGCCTTAACCAAGAGACCCAGTACTTC. Drawing the rest from reference TRBV7-9 and TRBJ2-5, the complete variable domain is DTGVSQNPRHKITKRGQNVTFRCDPISEHNRLYWYRQTLGQGPEFLTYFQNEAQLEKSRLLSDRFSAERPKGSFSTLEIQRTEQGDSAMYLCASSLNQETQYFGPGTRLLVL.

The chain uses TRBV5-1 and TRBJ2-7; 12 bases match TRBD2. This CDR3 is built from 19 residues. The junction had 15 bases not matched to a gene; V was cut back by 1 base and J by 4 bases. Germline CDR1 is SGHRS and CDR2 is YFSETQ. CDR3 loop: CASSLFLASGGAVAYEQYF. In nucleotides, the CDR3 is TGCGCCAGCAGCTTGTTTTTGGCTAGCGGGGGGGCCGTGGCATACGAGCAGTACTTC. The full variable domain, completed using reference TRBV5-1 and TRBJ2-7, is KAGVTQTPRYLIKTRGQQVTLSCSPISGHRSVSWYQQTPGQGLQFLFEYFSETQRNKGNFPGRFSGRQFSNSRSEMNVSTLELGDSALYLCASSLFLASGGAVAYEQYFGPGTRLTVT.

The genes are TRBV5-4 and TRBJ1-1, with D hard to call. Trimming left V 0 bases short and J 6 bases short, with 15 bases between. This CDR3 spans 15 amino acids. CDR1 SGHNT and CDR2 YYREEE come from the germline V gene (reference sequence). CDR3 in DNA: TGTGCCAGCAGCTTGGACACGGGGTCAGTGGCTGAAGCTTTCTTT. Protein: CASSLDTGSVAEAFF.

The gene calls are TRBV3-1 (or the pseudogene TRBV3-2) and TRBJ1-1, with D unresolved. The CDR3 is 15 amino acids. V lost 0 bases and J 4 bases, leaving 12 bases between the germline ends. Germline values: CDR1 LGHDT, CDR2 YNNKEL (reference sequence). CDR3 region: CASSQEVGSGTEAFF. CDR3 bases: TGTGCCAGCAGCCAAGAGGTAGGGAGTGGCACTGAAGCTTTCTTT.

The V gene is TRBV6-6, the J gene TRBJ1-2; maybe TRBD1 (6 bases). The CDR3 sequence is 14 residues long. V shed 7 bases and J shed 1 base, with 13 bases lying between them. Germline V lookup: CDR1 MNHNY, CDR2 SVGAGI (reference sequence). The CDR3 DNA reads TGTGCCAGCAAACGCCGGACAGATAACTATGGCTACACCTTC. This codes for CASKRRTDNYGYTF.

V usage is TRBV27 and J usage is TRBJ1-1; a possible D gene is TRBD1 (6 bases). The V gene's germline CDR1 is MNHEY and CDR2 SMNVEV (reference sequence). The CDR3 spans 16 residues. V lost 5 bases, J lost 1 base, and 17 bases lay in between. The CDR3: CASSQLTGQRNTEAFF. The CDR3 bases are TGTGCCAGCAGTCAACTGACGGGACAACGGAACACTGAAGCTTTCTTT.

This chain connects TRBV5-1 to TRBJ1-2; a weak D match, TRBD1 (5 bases). CDR3 size: 17 residues. CDR1 SGHRS and CDR2 YFSETQ come from the germline V gene. V lost 0 bases to trimming and J lost 1 base, with 16 bases between them. Here the CDR3 reads CASSLDRGLRHNYGYTF. In nucleotides, the CDR3 is TGCGCCAGCAGCTTGGATAGGGGCTTACGCCATAACTATGGCTACACCTTC. Complete variable domain (other parts from reference TRBV5-1 and TRBJ1-2): KAGVTQTPRYLIKTRGQQVTLSCSPISGHRSVSWYQQTPGQGLQFLFEYFSETQRNKGNFPGRFSGRQFSNSRSEMNVSTLELGDSALYLCASSLDRGLRHNYGYTFGSGTRLTVV.

In this sample, this clone turned up a few times. V usage is TRBV3-1 (or the pseudogene TRBV3-2) and J usage is TRBJ1-2; TRBD1 agrees at 8 bases. There are 14 residues in the CDR3. The germline CDR1 and CDR2 sequences are LGHDT and YNNKEL (reference sequence). J gave up 6 bases and V 3 bases, and 6 bases lay outside the gene matches. The DNA for the CDR3 is TGTGCCAGCAGCCACGGGCGACAGGGGAATGGCTACACCTTC. It encodes CASSHGRQGNGYTF.

This chain connects TRBV20-1 to TRBJ2-3; 9 nucleotides line up with TRBD1. In germline, CDR1 is DFQATT, CDR2 SNEGSKA (reference sequence). The CDR3 extends over 11 amino acids. The CDR3 region has the DNA TGCGGGACAGGGAGCACAGATACGCAGTATTTT. This encodes CGTGSTDTQYF.

In its sample, this clone was seen a few times. The CDR3 nucleotides are TGTGCCAGCAGCCCTGCGGGCAATAGCAATCAGCCCCAGCATTTT. Translation: CASSPAGNSNQPQHF. The rearrangement links TRBV3-1 (or the pseudogene TRBV3-2) to TRBJ1-5; D unresolved. V gave up 4 bases and J gave up 0 bases, with 10 bases separating them. The CDR3 has 15 residues. Germline CDR1 LGHDT, CDR2 YNNKEL (reference sequence).

The V and J genes are TRBV10-1 and TRBJ2-3; the D gene is possibly TRBD1 (5 bases). From germline, CDR1 is WNHNN and CDR2 SYGVQD (reference sequence). The CDR3 covers 13 residues. V lost 8 bases, J lost 2 bases, and 11 bases lay in between. In DNA, the CDR3 is TGCGCCAGCTCAGCACAGGACACAGATACGCAGTATTTT. This encodes CASSAQDTDTQYF.

V and J are TRBV11-2 and TRBJ2-7; no firm D call. Germline CDR1 SGHAT, CDR2 FQNNGV. The V and J ends lost 8 bases and 2 bases respectively, with 16 bases between them. This CDR3 region has 14 residues. CDR3 amino acids: CASRLGRTPYEQYF. The CDR3, as DNA: TGTGCCAGCCGCCTGGGCCGCACCCCCTACGAGCAGTACTTC.

This chain connects TRBV15 to TRBJ1-5, with D possibly TRBD1 on 5 matching bases. V was shortened by 0 bases and J by 11 bases, with 17 bases between the two germline ends. This CDR3 has 15 residues. Germline lookup yields CDR1 LNHNV and CDR2 YYDKDF (reference sequence). Here the CDR3 DNA reads TGTGCCACCAGCAGAGATGCCGACACGGGCAGGGCCCAGCATTTT. It encodes CATSRDADTGRAQHF.

The table lists this clone with a count of one. The J gene is TRBJ2-3, the V gene TRBV7-9, with 10 bases identical to TRBD1. J lost 6 bases, V lost 5 bases, and 8 bases had no gene match. Germline V gene data show CDR1 as SEHNR and CDR2 as FQNEAQ (reference sequence). The CDR3 length is 15 residues. CDR3 sequence: CASSPGQGDSDTQYF. In DNA, the CDR3 is TGTGCCAGCAGCCCAGGACAGGGGGATTCCGATACGCAGTATTTT. The entire variable domain, with the rest obtained from reference TRBV7-9 and TRBJ2-3, is as follows: DTGVSQNPRHKITKRGQNVTFRCDPISEHNRLYWYRQTLGQGPEFLTYFQNEAQLEKSRLLSDRFSAERPKGSFSTLEIQRTEQGDSAMYLCASSPGQGDSDTQYFGPGTRLTVL.

For the CDR3, the DNA is TGTGCCAGTAGTTACCAGGGGACGGATAATTCACCCCTCCACTTT. It yields the protein CASSYQGTDNSPLHF. J is TRBJ1-6 and V is TRBV19; possibly TRBD1 for D (6 bases). Trimming removed 5 bases from V and 5 bases from J, with 13 bases in between. The germline gives CDR1 LNHDA, CDR2 SQIVND (reference sequence). The CDR3 is made up of 15 amino acids.

This CDR3 reads CASSQRTSGGLDTQYF. CDR3 sequence (DNA): TGTGCCAGCAGCCAACGAACTAGCGGGGGGCTAGATACGCAGTATTTT. The rearrangement links TRBV3-1 (or the pseudogene TRBV3-2) to TRBJ2-3; 12 bases map to TRBD2. Germline V CDR1 and CDR2: LGHDT, YNNKEL (reference sequence). The CDR3 has 16 amino acids. J lost 5 bases, V lost 2 bases, and 5 bases had no gene match.

This clone was detected a few times. The chain employs TRBV7-2 and TRBJ2-1; 8 nucleotides match TRBD2. Germline V gene lookup returns CDR1 SGHTA and CDR2 FQGNSA. CDR3 size: 16 residues. J lost 4 bases, V lost 2 bases, and 7 bases had no gene match. The CDR3 here is CASSLPPASGYNEQFF. In DNA form, the CDR3 reads TGTGCCAGCAGCTTACCCCCGGCTAGCGGGTACAATGAGCAGTTCTTC.

The V call is TRBV5-4, the J call TRBJ1-2, with 11 bases fitting TRBD1. V was clipped by 4 bases and J by 2 bases; unmatched bases: 4. Germline V gene sequence: CDR1 SGHNT, CDR2 YYREEE (reference sequence). The CDR3 length is 15 residues. CDR3 DNA sequence: TGTGCCAGCAGCGATCGGGACAGGGGGAACTATGGCTACACCTTC. Protein: CASSDRDRGNYGYTF.

The chain joins TRBV18 to TRBJ2-7; D is possibly TRBD2 (6 bases). The germline CDR1 and CDR2 sequences are KGHSH and LQKENI. V was shortened by 1 base and J by 2 bases, with 15 bases between the two germline ends. This CDR3 is built from 16 residues. CDR3 DNA: TGTGCCAGCTCACCACTCGGCGGGGTGTGGGCCTACGAGCAGTACTTC. It encodes CASSPLGGVWAYEQYF.

This chain connects TRBV2 to TRBJ2-2; tentative D call: TRBD2 (5 bases). The germline gives CDR1 SNHLY, CDR2 FYNNEI. V was shortened by 7 bases and J by 5 bases, with 29 bases between the two germline ends. This CDR3 spans 19 amino acids. The CDR3 DNA follows: TGTGCCAGCATCGCCCCCGGGGTTGTGGTAACCGGTGCGACCGGGGAGCTGTTTTTT. Its translation: CASIAPGVVVTGATGELFF.

This clone was detected only once. The CDR3 coding sequence is TGCGCCAGCAGCTCCAGACAGCTTTACACCGGGGAGCTGTTTTTT. Its translation is CASSSRQLYTGELFF. The chain recombines TRBV5-1 with TRBJ2-2; a possible D gene is TRBD1 (5 bases). Germline values: CDR1 SGHRS, CDR2 YFSETQ. This CDR3 region has 15 residues. Trimming stripped 3 bases from V and 3 bases from J, with 12 bases between.

The gene calls are TRBV10-3 and TRBJ1-4; TRBD1 aligns across 9 bases. The CDR3 runs to 15 residues. Losses at the gene ends were 3 bases for V and 7 bases for J; bases not matched to a gene: 6. Germline loops: CDR1 ENHRY, CDR2 SYGVKD. The chain's CDR3 is CAISDVGTGSEKLFF. As DNA, the CDR3 is TGTGCCATCAGTGACGTCGGGACAGGGTCTGAAAAACTGTTTTTT.

The table lists this clone with a few counts. The V call is TRBV5-1, the J call TRBJ1-4; 8 nucleotides match TRBD1. This CDR3 region has 17 residues. In germline, CDR1 is SGHRS, CDR2 YFSETQ. V lost 1 base to trimming and J lost 0 bases; unmatched junction nucleotides: 5. The CDR3 DNA reads TGCGCCAGCAGCTTGAACCCACAGGGGGCAACTAATGAAAAACTGTTTTTT. Translated: CASSLNPQGATNEKLFF.

V usage is TRBV7-9 and J usage is TRBJ1-4, with D perhaps matching TRBD1 (5 bases). Trimming cost V 3 bases and J 4 bases, with 6 bases left between them. Germline lookup yields CDR1 SEHNR and CDR2 FQNEAQ (reference sequence). This CDR3 is built from 13 residues. CDR3 nucleotides: TGTGCCAGCAGCTTCCAGGGTAATGAAAAACTGTTTTTT. Encoded protein: CASSFQGNEKLFF.

The gene calls are TRBV4-1 and TRBJ2-3, with 11 bases aligning to TRBD2. V lost 0 bases, J lost 2 bases, and 7 bases stayed unmatched. Germline V gene data show CDR1 as MGHRA and CDR2 as YSYEKL. The CDR3 consists of 18 residues. CDR3 nucleotide sequence: TGCGCCAGCAGCCAAGATCCCGCACTAGCGGGGGCCACAGATACGCAGTATTTT. It yields the protein CASSQDPALAGATDTQYF.

The V gene is TRBV6-5, the J gene TRBJ1-5; D unresolved. Germline V CDR1 and CDR2: MNHEY, SVGAGI. V lost 5 bases and J lost 3, with 11 bases in between. CDR3 length equals 14 residues. CDR3 DNA: TGTGCCAGCAGTCTAAGAGTTCACAATCAGCCCCAGCATTTT. Amino acid sequence: CASSLRVHNQPQHF.

The gene calls are TRBV19 and TRBJ1-2; a weak D match, TRBD1 (5 bases). The germline gives CDR1 LNHDA, CDR2 SQIVND (reference sequence). CDR3 length: 16 amino acids. V shed 1 base and J shed 0 bases, with 12 bases lying between them. CDR3: CASSIVGGPPNYGYTF. The DNA for the CDR3 is TGTGCCAGTAGTATAGTCGGGGGACCCCCTAACTATGGCTACACCTTC.